The clone carrying this T cell receptor (beta chain) was seen a handful of times. What it binds is unknown. The data originate from a study of cytomegalovirus exposure and HLA in healthy donors. As for the study in general: Unique TCRs from HLA-typed donors, 80 million to 90 million of them, were held in an early data release.

The PCR was carried out with 60 Vbeta primers and 13 Jbeta primers. TCRdb's copy holds only in-frame clones and misses some; the assay was immunoSEQ multiplex PCR. Seen here are 150,000 to 250,000 clones, roughly 79% observed once, and the top ten hold about 1.9%. Unmatched junction bases numbered 12, after V lost 3 bases and J lost 4 bases. The germline CDR1 and CDR2 sequences are SGDLS and YYNGEE. The CDR3 extends over 17 amino acids. Study conclusions and caveats: When presence/absence was analysed, sequencing depth was taken to be roughly uniform across donors. In a later analysis, HLA-associated TCR beta chains were more clonally expanded than equally common others.

This clonotype was obtained from a man in his thirties or forties in good health and CMV-seronegative. Source material: PBMCs. The genes are TRBV9 and TRBJ2-2; 7 bases line up with TRBD1. The CDR3 nucleotides are TGTGCCAGCAGCGATGCATTACAGGGGAAGATCACCGGGGAGCTGTTTTTT. Translation gives CASSDALQGKITGELFF.